The rows below give T cell receptor beta chains drawn from one sample of a study of glioma-infiltrating T cells after dendritic cell vaccination. Measured with immunoSEQ multiplex PCR; TCRdb has only the in-frame clones, and not every one. This sample carries over 90,000 clones, less than 90% of them seen once, and the ten largest clones take about 5.5%. The sample in question was blood, obtained after dendritic cell vaccination. These TCRs come from a human donor with glioblastoma. The CDR3 runs from the conserved cysteine through the conserved F or W. Fields, in order: clone size, D gene, V gene, J gene, CDR3 length, CDR3 DNA, CDR3 protein. D genes are given only for firm matches. Clone size is given for some rows only: seen once, a few or many times, or a class if the clone is expanded.

>once|TRBD1|TRBV5-4|TRBJ2-1|15
TGTGCCAGCAGCCTACAACAGGGGTACTACAATGAGCAGTTCTTC
CASSLQQGYYNEQFF
>NA|TRBD2|TRBV10-3|TRBJ2-5|16
TGTGCCATCAGTGCGGGGCTAGCGGGACACCAAGAGACCCAGTACTTC
CAISAGLAGHQETQYF
>once|NA|TRBV27|TRBJ2-3|16
TGTGCCAGCACCCGTGTAGGGGACACCCGCACAGATACGCAGTATTTT
CASTRVGDTRTDTQYF
>few|NA|TRBV28|TRBJ2-7|13
TGTGCCAGCAGTTTCGGTGGGAGTGGGAAGCAGTACTTC
CASSFGGSGKQYF
>NA|TRBD2|TRBV2|TRBJ2-7|15
TGTGCCAGCAGTCCCGGACTAGCGGGAACCTACGAGCAGTACTTC
CASSPGLAGTYEQYF
>NA|NA|TRBV11-3|TRBJ2-3|13
TGTGCCAGCAGCCCCCAAGGACTGGATACGCAGTATTTT
CASSPQGLDTQYF
>NA|NA|TRBV6-5|TRBJ1-6|13
TGTGCCAGCAGTAGAGATCAGGGGTCACCCCTCCACTTT
CASSRDQGSPLHF
>NA|TRBD1|TRBV30|TRBJ1-5|14
TGTGCCTGGAGTCATTCAGGGGGGTCCGTGCCCCAGCATTTT
CAWSHSGGSVPQHF
>NA|NA|TRBV7-2|TRBJ2-5|14
TGTGCCAGCAGCTCGAGACAGTCCCAAGAGACCCAGTACTTC
CASSSRQSQETQYF
>few|NA|TRBV2|TRBJ1-1|12
TGTGCCAGCACCATCGGGGTCACTGAAGCTTTCTTT
CASTIGVTEAFF
>NA|NA|TRBV5-1|TRBJ2-7|14
TGCGCCAGCAGCTTGGGCAGGGAATCCTACGAGCAGTACTTC
CASSLGRESYEQYF
>once|TRBD2|TRBV2|TRBJ2-1|14
TGTGCCCGAAAACCTAGCGGGGCCTACAATGAGCAGTTCTTC
CARKPSGAYNEQFF